This T cell receptor (beta chain) was sequenced during a study of T cell responses to AZD1222 COVID-19 vaccine. Study results and limitations: Variant regions that are unmutated are reportedly the target of nearly half of spike-specific TCRs. Seropositive at baseline were only a handful of AZD1222 recipients.

CDR3 size: 11 residues. Germline loops: CDR1 SGHRS, CDR2 YFSETQ. Losses at the gene ends were 7 bases for V and 7 bases for J; bases not matched to a gene: 4. Generated by immunoSEQ multiplex PCR, the TCRdb table keeps only in-frame clones and is missing some. The data contain about 80,000 clones, roughly 90% of them singletons. A word on this clone: The antigen is undetermined.

The J gene is TRBJ2-7, the V gene TRBV5-1, with 8 bases matching TRBD1. This receptor was obtained from an adult in good health. The sequencing used peripheral blood, collected on day 0 of AZD1222 vaccination. The CDR3 sequence is CASSDRGEQYF. The CDR3 coding sequence is TGCGCCAGCTCCGACAGGGGAGAGCAGTACTTC.